This TCR beta chain stems from a study of patients and donors after allogeneic stem cell transplantation. TCRdb recomputed calls from the RT-PCR reads with MiXCR, one row per CDR3 protein. In the table there are 150,000 to 250,000 distinct CDR3 sequences, about 40% of which are singletons. There are 15 residues in the CDR3. CDR1 SGHRS and CDR2 YFSETQ come from the germline V gene. The V segment lost 7 bases and the J segment 0 bases; nucleotides outside the gene matches: 9. This clonotype originated in a human donor who was either an allogeneic HSCT recipient or a stem cell or donor lymphocyte infusion donor (not recorded which). It is not recorded whose cells these are; they may come from a transplant donor. This chain uses TRBV5-1 with TRBJ1-1, with 7 bases fitting TRBD1. The material sequenced was blood, either unsorted or a sorted T cell fraction (not recorded which). For the CDR3, the DNA is TGCGCCAGCGCACCCGACAGGGTTTTGAACACTGAAGCTTTCTTT. Encoded protein: CASAPDRVLNTEAFF.